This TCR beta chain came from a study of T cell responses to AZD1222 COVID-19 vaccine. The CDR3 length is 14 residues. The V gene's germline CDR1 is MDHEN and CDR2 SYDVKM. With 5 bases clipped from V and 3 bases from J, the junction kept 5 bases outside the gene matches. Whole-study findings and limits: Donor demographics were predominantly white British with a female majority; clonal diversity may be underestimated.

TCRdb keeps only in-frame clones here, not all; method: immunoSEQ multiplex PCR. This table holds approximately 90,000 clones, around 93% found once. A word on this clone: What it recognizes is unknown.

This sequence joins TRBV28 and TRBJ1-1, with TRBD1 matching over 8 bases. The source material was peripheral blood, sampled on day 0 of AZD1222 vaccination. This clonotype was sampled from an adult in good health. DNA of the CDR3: TGTGCCAGCAGTCTGGGGACAGGTTACACTGAAGCTTTCTTT. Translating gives CASSLGTGYTEAFF.